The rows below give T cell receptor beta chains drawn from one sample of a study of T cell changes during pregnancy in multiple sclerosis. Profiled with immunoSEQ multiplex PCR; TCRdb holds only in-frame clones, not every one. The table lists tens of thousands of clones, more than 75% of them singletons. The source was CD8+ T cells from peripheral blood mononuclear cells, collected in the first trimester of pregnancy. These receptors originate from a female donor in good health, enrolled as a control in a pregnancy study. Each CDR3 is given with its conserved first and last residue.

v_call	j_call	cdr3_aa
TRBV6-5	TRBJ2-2	CASSEDTNTGELFF
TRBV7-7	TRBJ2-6	CASSGGVPQNRANVLTF
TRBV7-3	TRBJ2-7	CASSSGLAFSYEQYF
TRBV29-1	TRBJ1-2	CSVPTADRLPYGYTF
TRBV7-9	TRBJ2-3	CASSLVLAETDTQYF
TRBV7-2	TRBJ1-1	CASSLGQGAGEAFF
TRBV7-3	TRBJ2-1	CASSILAGYNEQFF
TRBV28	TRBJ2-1	CASSLLVGGANEQFF
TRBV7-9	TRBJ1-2	CASSASRDIPNYGYTF
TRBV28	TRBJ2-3	CASSLSGFLTDTQYF
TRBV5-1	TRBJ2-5	CASSLAGGDQETQYF
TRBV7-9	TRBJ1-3	CASSFEVDSSGNTIYF
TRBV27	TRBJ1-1	CASSSRTGGAAEAFF
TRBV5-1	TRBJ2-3	CASSPRTPTDTQYF
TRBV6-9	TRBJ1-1	CASSLGKGRGMWLVENTEAFF
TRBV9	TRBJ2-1	CASSVRGPTSYNEQFF
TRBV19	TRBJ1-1	CASSFRGGNEAFF
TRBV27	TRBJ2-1	CASSLGQGTYNEQFF
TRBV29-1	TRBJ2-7	CSVSRQGTYEQYF
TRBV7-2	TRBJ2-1	CASSSGGPEQFF
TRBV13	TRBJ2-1	CASSLREGASYNEQFF
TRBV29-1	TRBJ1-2	CSVEEGVDGYTF
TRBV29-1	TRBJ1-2	CSVMTRNYGYTF
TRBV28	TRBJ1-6	CASSSRGPLNSPLHF
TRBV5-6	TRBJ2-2	CASSWDRGLRANTGELFF
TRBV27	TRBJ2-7	CASSSSAYYEQYF
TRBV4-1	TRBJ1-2	CASSQQGAIYYGYTF
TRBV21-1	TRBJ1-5	CASSRGRGYQPQHF
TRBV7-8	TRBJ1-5	CASSLSTGGQGSNQPQHF
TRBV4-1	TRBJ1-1	CASSQSWGADTEAFF
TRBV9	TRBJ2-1	CASSDHGLAGYNEQFF
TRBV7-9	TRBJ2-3	CASSFGDTQYF
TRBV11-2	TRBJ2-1	CASSSTREFEQFF
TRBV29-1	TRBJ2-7	CSVEGGTEDHPAYEQYF
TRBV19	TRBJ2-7	CASQGPSSYEQYF
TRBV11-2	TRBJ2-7	CASSPRQGAGEQYF
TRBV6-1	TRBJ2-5	CASTEVGGQLETQYF
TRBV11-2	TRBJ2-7	CASSFIVASGTYEQYF
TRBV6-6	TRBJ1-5	CASSPTGGSNQPQHF
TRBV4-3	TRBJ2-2	CASSQVSADGELFF
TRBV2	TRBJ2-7	CASSVSLTYEQYF
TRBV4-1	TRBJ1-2	CASSQGGDSEGYTF
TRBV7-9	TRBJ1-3	CASGRGNAGNTIYF